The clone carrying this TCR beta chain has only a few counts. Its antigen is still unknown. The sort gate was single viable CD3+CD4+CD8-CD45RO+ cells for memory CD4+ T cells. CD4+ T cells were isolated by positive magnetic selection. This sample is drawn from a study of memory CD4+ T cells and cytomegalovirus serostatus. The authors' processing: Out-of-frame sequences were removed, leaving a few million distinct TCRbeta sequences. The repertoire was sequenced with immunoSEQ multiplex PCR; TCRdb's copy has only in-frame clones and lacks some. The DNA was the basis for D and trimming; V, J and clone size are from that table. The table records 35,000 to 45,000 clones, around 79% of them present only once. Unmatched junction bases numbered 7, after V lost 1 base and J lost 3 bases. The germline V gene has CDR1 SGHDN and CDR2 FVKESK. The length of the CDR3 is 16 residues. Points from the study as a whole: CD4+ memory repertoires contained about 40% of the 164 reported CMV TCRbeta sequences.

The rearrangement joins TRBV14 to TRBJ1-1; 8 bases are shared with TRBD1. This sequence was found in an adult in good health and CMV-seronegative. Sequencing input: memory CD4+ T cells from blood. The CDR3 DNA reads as TGTGCCAGCAGCCAAGGGATTGGACAGGGCTACACTGAAGCTTTCTTT. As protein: CASSQGIGQGYTEAFF.